One sample yielded the 21 T cell receptor beta chains listed below, sequenced in a study of cytomegalovirus exposure and HLA in healthy donors. The PCR ran on 60 Vbeta and 13 Jbeta primers. Measured with immunoSEQ multiplex PCR; TCRdb has only the in-frame clones, and not every one. Its table records tens of thousands of clones. The sample consisted of PBMCs. These receptors were taken from a woman aged 25 to 45 in good health and CMV-seronegative.

The rearrangement links TRBV29-1 to TRBJ2-7; the match to TRBD1 covers 9 bases. Trimming removed 7 bases from V and 0 bases from J; junction bases left unmatched: 1. The CDR3 consists of 12 residues. Germline lookup yields CDR1 SQVTM and CDR2 ANQGSEA. In nucleotides, the CDR3 is TGCAGCGCGACAGGGGGCTCCTACGAGCAGTACTTC. Encoded protein: CSATGGSYEQYF.

CDR3 region: CASSDRLAGGTYEQYF. The CDR3 nucleotides read TGCGCCAGCAGCGACCGACTAGCGGGAGGGACTTACGAGCAGTACTTC. The V and J genes are TRBV4-1 and TRBJ2-7, with 14 bases fitting TRBD2. The germline CDR1 and CDR2 sequences are MGHRA and YSYEKL. The CDR3 covers 16 residues. Trimming took 5 bases from V and 4 from J; bases not matched to a gene: 7.

The V gene is TRBV5-1, the J gene TRBJ2-7, with D perhaps matching TRBD2 (8 bases). Per germline, CDR1 SGHRS and CDR2 YFSETQ. Trimming took off 4 bases at V and 5 bases at J, with 16 bases between the two ends. This CDR3 region has 14 residues. CDR3 sequence (DNA): TGCGCCAGCAGCCCGGGGACTAGGGGGCACGAGCAGTACTTC. It encodes CASSPGTRGHEQYF. The full variable domain, completed using reference TRBV5-1 and TRBJ2-7, is KAGVTQTPRYLIKTRGQQVTLSCSPISGHRSVSWYQQTPGQGLQFLFEYFSETQRNKGNFPGRFSGRQFSNSRSEMNVSTLELGDSALYLCASSPGTRGHEQYFGPGTRLTVT.

This sequence joins TRBV7-9 and TRBJ1-4, with unresolved D. Looked up from germline, CDR1 is SEHNR and CDR2 is FQNEAQ (reference sequence). The ends were cut back, 4 bases at V and 7 bases at J, with 4 bases in the middle. CDR3 length equals 11 residues. The CDR3 nucleotides read TGTGCCAGCAGCTCTAGTGAAAAACTGTTTTTT. Residues: CASSSSEKLFF. The full variable domain, its missing parts supplied by reference TRBV7-9 and TRBJ1-4, is DTGVSQNPRHKITKRGQNVTFRCDPISEHNRLYWYRQTLGQGPEFLTYFQNEAQLEKSRLLSDRFSAERPKGSFSTLEIQRTEQGDSAMYLCASSSSEKLFFGSGTQLSVL.

The rearrangement links TRBV30 to TRBJ2-5, with TRBD1 as a possible D gene (6 bases). The germline gives CDR1 GTSNPN, CDR2 SVGIG (reference sequence). Trimming pared 0 bases from V and 5 bases from J, leaving 13 bases between. CDR3 length: 14 amino acids. The CDR3 DNA is TGTGCCTGGAGTGTATTGGGGGCAGGGGAGACCCAGTACTTC. Translation: CAWSVLGAGETQYF. Variable domain in full (rest from reference TRBV30 and TRBJ2-5): SQTIHQWPATLVQPVGSPLSLECTVEGTSNPNLYWYRQAAGRGLQLLFYSVGIGQISSEVPQNLSASRPQDRQFILSSKKLLLSDSGFYLCAWSVLGAGETQYFGPGTRLLVL.

The chain uses TRBV28 and TRBJ1-5; D is uncertain. The germline CDR1 and CDR2 sequences are MDHEN and SYDVKM. Between the trimmed V and J ends, which lost 3 bases and 3 bases, there was a span of 15 bases. This CDR3 region has 16 residues. The CDR3 spells CASSFGGSDNNQPQHF. CDR3 in DNA: TGTGCCAGCAGTTTTGGAGGGTCCGATAACAATCAGCCCCAGCATTTT.

DNA of the CDR3: TGCAGCGCGGCAGGGTTAGTCAACAATGAGCAGTTCTTC. It translates to CSAAGLVNNEQFF. V gene TRBV29-1 combines with J gene TRBJ2-1; the D gene is possibly TRBD1 (5 bases). Per germline, CDR1 SQVTM and CDR2 ANQGSEA. The CDR3 runs to 13 residues. V gave up 7 bases and J gave up 5 bases, with 15 bases separating them.

The rearrangement uses TRBV7-8 and TRBJ1-2; 9 bases align to TRBD1. V was pared by 5 bases and J by 4 bases, with 5 bases of the junction left unmatched. This CDR3 spans 14 amino acids. CDR1 SGHVS and CDR2 FQNEAQ come from the germline V gene. CDR3 bases: TGTGCCAGCAGCCCCACAGGGGGCGGCTATGGCTACACCTTC. This codes for CASSPTGGGYGYTF.

This chain connects TRBV6-1 to TRBJ2-3; TRBD1 agrees at 8 bases. Germline values: CDR1 MNHNS, CDR2 SASEGT. After removal of 5 bases from V and 4 bases from J, the junction contained 8 bases not matched to a gene. The CDR3 contains 15 residues. The CDR3 spells CASSLGQGSADTQYF. Here the CDR3 DNA reads TGTGCCAGCAGTTTAGGACAGGGATCGGCAGATACGCAGTATTTT.

This chain connects TRBV6-1 to TRBJ2-5, with 7 bases fitting TRBD1. Trimming took 8 bases from V and 2 from J; bases not matched to a gene: 5. The CDR3 length is 13 residues. CDR1 MNHNS and CDR2 SASEGT come from the germline V gene. CDR3 loop: CASPSRGQETQYF. The CDR3 bases are TGTGCCAGCCCTTCCAGGGGGCAAGAGACCCAGTACTTC.

The rearrangement uses TRBV5-1 and TRBJ2-7, with 7 bases fitting TRBD1. CDR1 and CDR2 (germline): SGHRS, YFSETQ. J was trimmed by 0 bases and V by 0 bases; bases with no gene match: 3. This CDR3 comprises 15 residues. CDR3 sequence (DNA): TGCGCCAGCAGCTTGGGCGACAGGGACTCCTACGAGCAGTACTTC. Translation gives CASSLGDRDSYEQYF.

V usage is TRBV4-2 and J usage is TRBJ1-4; the match to TRBD1 covers 7 bases. The CDR3 length is 16 residues. CDR1 and CDR2 from the germline V gene are LGHNA and YNFKEQ. Trimming took 0 bases from V and 7 from J; bases not matched to a gene: 8. This CDR3 reads CASSQDLEGAREKLFF. In DNA, the CDR3 is TGTGCCAGCAGCCAAGATTTGGAGGGGGCGCGTGAAAAACTGTTTTTT.

V is TRBV6-5 and J is TRBJ1-4; D gene uncertain. The CDR3 loop spans 12 amino acids. Germline CDR1 is MNHEY and CDR2 is SVGAGI. The germline V and J ends were trimmed by 4 bases and 8 bases, with 8 bases remaining between them. The CDR3: CASSSGGEKLFF. CDR3 nucleotides: TGTGCCAGCAGTTCCGGAGGGGAAAAACTGTTTTTT.

The V gene is TRBV5-1, the J gene TRBJ2-7; no reliable D call. Germline-derived CDR1 and CDR2 are SGHRS and YFSETQ. V lost 0 bases and J 2 bases, leaving 6 bases between the germline ends. This CDR3 region has 13 residues. CDR3 nucleotides: TGCGCCAGCAGCTTGGACTTCCCCTACGAGCAGTACTTC. This encodes CASSLDFPYEQYF. Complete variable domain (other parts from reference TRBV5-1 and TRBJ2-7): KAGVTQTPRYLIKTRGQQVTLSCSPISGHRSVSWYQQTPGQGLQFLFEYFSETQRNKGNFPGRFSGRQFSNSRSEMNVSTLELGDSALYLCASSLDFPYEQYFGPGTRLTVT.

The chain links TRBV6-1 to TRBJ1-2; D call uncertain. The germline V gene encodes CDR1 MNHNS and CDR2 SASEGT. V lost 4 bases and J 8 bases, leaving 11 bases between the germline ends. The CDR3 contains 12 residues. The CDR3 is CASSVNRVGYTF. The CDR3 region has the DNA TGTGCCAGCAGTGTTAATCGGGTAGGCTACACCTTC.

This chain connects TRBV7-3 to TRBJ2-7; the D gene is possibly TRBD1 (5 bases). CDR1 and CDR2 from the germline V gene are SGHTA and FQGTGA. The ends were cut back, 3 bases at V and 3 bases at J, with 9 bases in the middle. CDR3 length: 13 residues. The CDR3 DNA reads TGTGCCAGCAGCTTGGGGCCCGACTACGAGCAGTACTTC. Its translation: CASSLGPDYEQYF.

This chain uses TRBV2 with TRBJ2-4; 9 bases fit TRBD1. The junction had 9 bases not matched to a gene; V was cut back by 5 bases and J by 7 bases. Germline V gene sequence: CDR1 SNHLY, CDR2 FYNNEI. The CDR3 totals 15 residues. CDR3 nucleotide sequence: TGTGCCAGCAGTCCTACAGGGGGCGCCAGGAACATTCAGTACTTC. Protein product: CASSPTGGARNIQYF.

The rearrangement uses TRBV30 and TRBJ2-1; a possible D gene is TRBD1 (5 bases). The CDR3 runs 13 residues. V was pared by 1 base and J by 10 bases, with 14 bases between. Germline lookup yields CDR1 GTSNPN and CDR2 SVGIG (reference sequence). As DNA, the CDR3 is TGTGCCTGGAGTGGGGTTGGTGCAGGGGAGCAGTTCTTC. Translation gives CAWSGVGAGEQFF.

V is TRBV4-1 and J is TRBJ2-1; TRBD2 aligns across 10 bases. The V and J ends lost 4 bases and 7 bases, in that order; junction bases with no gene match: 7. Germline CDR1 reads MGHRA; CDR2 reads YSYEKL. This CDR3 is built from 15 residues. This CDR3 reads CASSPSGRGANEQFF. DNA of the CDR3: TGCGCCAGCAGCCCTAGCGGGAGAGGGGCGAATGAGCAGTTCTTC.

V and J are TRBV7-3 and TRBJ1-2; no reliable D call. V was pared by 5 bases and J by 7 bases, with 11 bases between. The CDR3 loop spans 12 amino acids. Germline V gene data show CDR1 as SGHTA and CDR2 as FQGTGA. The CDR3 DNA sequence: TGTGCCAGCAGCACAAACAGTGGTGGCTACACCTTC. Protein product: CASSTNSGGYTF.

J is TRBJ1-2 and V is TRBV11-2; possible D gene TRBD1, 5 bases. This CDR3 has 13 residues. Germline CDR1 and CDR2: SGHAT and FQNNGV. V shed 5 bases and J shed 8 bases, with 15 bases lying between them. DNA of the CDR3: TGTGCCAGCAGCCCCCCCGGGGGGTACGGCTACACCTTC. Amino acid sequence: CASSPPGGYGYTF. The full variable domain, in which reference TRBV11-2 and TRBJ1-2 provide the parts outside the CDR3, is EAGVAQSPRYKIIEKRQSVAFWCNPISGHATLYWYQQILGQGPKLLIQFQNNGVVDDSQLPKDRFSAERLKGVDSTLKIQPAKLEDSAVYLCASSPPGGYGYTFGSGTRLTVV.